These T cell receptor beta chains were read from a single sample in a study of early T cells in non-severe SARS-CoV-2 infection. Each CDR3 protein gets one entry after TCRdb re-called the 5' RACE reads with MiXCR. The sample contains some 37,000 distinct CDR3 sequences, roughly 9.9% of which appear only once. Sequenced input: whole blood. These receptors all come from an adult who was a healthcare worker with PCR-confirmed SARS-CoV-2 infection or an uninfected control (not recorded which). CDR3s leave out the opening cysteine and the closing phenylalanine or tryptophan.

>TRBV9|TRBJ2-7
ASSVGAGAFDYEQY
>TRBV27|TRBJ1-1
ASSLSRGVTEAF
>TRBV29-1|TRBJ1-5
SVGGTDGQPQH
>TRBV25-1|TRBJ2-7
ASSDTPYEQY
>TRBV27|TRBJ1-6
ASSSQGPNSPLH
>TRBV10-2|TRBJ1-1
ASRGQVMNTEAF
>TRBV10-3|TRBJ2-3
AISELRGWY
>TRBV12-3/TRBV12-4|TRBJ2-7
ASSPRQLYEQY
>TRBV20-1|TRBJ1-2
SAREPGDYGYT
>TRBV5-1|TRBJ2-1
ASSLFRGGDEQF
>TRBV5-1|TRBJ2-3
ASSWTSGGPPRDTQY
>TRBV2|TRBJ1-6
ASSAPGLHSPLH
>TRBV2|TRBJ2-1
ARTTAGEQF
>TRBV5-1|TRBJ2-7
ASSLRSASGGAEQY
>TRBV9|TRBJ1-3
ASSVGASLKSTIY
>TRBV11-2|TRBJ2-7
ASSRGSGPEQY
>TRBV7-2|TRBJ1-1
ASSPQGLEAF
>TRBV19|TRBJ2-2
ASEPGQLRTGELF
>TRBV20-1|TRBJ2-1
SARETTRPLPHNEQF
>TRBV7-9|TRBJ1-2
ASSLAGRRPYGYT
>TRBV15|TRBJ1-6
ATSRGTGDNSPLH
>TRBV10-3|TRBJ2-3
AISASQTVSTDTQY
>TRBV30|TRBJ1-6
AWSVEQSSYNSPLH
>TRBV12-3/TRBV12-4|TRBJ2-2
ASAYLGGTGELF
>TRBV3-1|TRBJ2-7
ASSRGPPGQGPYEQY
>TRBV7-6|TRBJ2-5
ASSLGLASPQETQY
>TRBV15|TRBJ2-1
ATSRDLTGTGARYEQF
>TRBV11-2|TRBJ1-5
ASSLTPDQPQH
>TRBV12-3/TRBV12-4|TRBJ1-5
ASTLGGSNQPQH
>TRBV24-1|TRBJ1-1
ATPFEPGQNTEAF
>TRBV7-6|TRBJ2-3
ASSLGSGRGTDTQY
>TRBV18|TRBJ2-2
ASSPRDTGELF
>TRBV27|TRBJ2-2
ASSLPSTGAGELF
>TRBV6-5|TRBJ2-5
ASSQSSGVQETQY
>TRBV18|TRBJ1-4
ASSLEPTVEKLF
>TRBV15|TRBJ2-6
ATSIGTGSSGANVLT
>TRBV11-2|TRBJ2-1
ASSSRGASGGREQF
>TRBV7-2|TRBJ2-3
ASSLGPLSDTQY
>TRBV29-1|TRBJ2-5
SVVTGDEETQY
>TRBV10-1|TRBJ1-3
ASQASGSGNTIY
>TRBV10-3|TRBJ1-5
AISGSGYSNQPQH
>TRBV7-9|TRBJ1-6
ATSTGGVLH
>TRBV5-1|TRBJ2-7
ASRDAPGEQY
>TRBV7-2|TRBJ1-2
ASSPRATGGPRGYT
>TRBV6-1|TRBJ2-1
ASSERAGGSYNEQF
>TRBV12-3/TRBV12-4|TRBJ1-1
ASTFTEAF
>TRBV5-4|TRBJ2-5
ASSQDRGRLETQY
>TRBV19|TRBJ1-5
ATAQGGGQPQH
>TRBV4-2|TRBJ2-4
ASSQGRDIQNIQY
>TRBV29-1|TRBJ1-1
SAWTGGLKTEAF
>TRBV20-1|TRBJ2-1
SAITGNEQF
>TRBV29-1|TRBJ2-7
SVKLSSYEQY
>TRBV5-4|TRBJ2-3
ASTGPSMSTQY